The 30 T cell receptor beta chains below come from one sample, sequenced in a study of liver allograft versus peripheral blood T cells. Study summary: Within transplanted livers, the T cell receptor repertoires were examined and compared against the repertoires present in the peripheral blood of liver transplant recipients.

TCRdb reprocessed the reads with MiXCR, giving one entry per CDR3 protein. The sample contains about 13,000 distinct CDR3 sequences, approximately 17% of which appear only once. The receptors were gathered from a human patient who had a liver transplant. The graft donor may have contributed some T cells.

This clonotype is labeled medium-sized. The chain has TRBV28 and TRBJ1-2; D remains unclear. CDR1 and CDR2 from the germline V gene are MDHEN and SYDVKM. The V end was cut by 7 bases, the J end by 4 bases, with 13 bases between. The CDR3 covers 13 residues. In nucleotides, the CDR3 is TGTGCCAGCAATCCGACCCGGATCTATGGCTACACCTTC. Translated: CASNPTRIYGYTF.

This clonotype was counted ten times or more. The chain uses TRBV29-1 and TRBJ1-1; 8 nucleotides line up with TRBD1. The CDR3 length is 15 residues. Per germline, CDR1 SQVTM and CDR2 ANQGSEA. The CDR3 DNA reads TGCGGGTTGTTAGGGGGACAGGCCAAAAACACTGAAGCTTTCTTT. As protein: CGLLGGQAKNTEAFF.

This clonotype was seen a handful of times. This rearrangement joins TRBV11-2 to TRBJ2-7; no definite D call. Germline values: CDR1 SGHAT, CDR2 FQNNGV. V dropped 6 bases and J dropped 1 base, with 4 bases sitting between them. The CDR3 length is 11 residues. CDR3 sequence reads: CASSRSYEQYF. DNA for the CDR3: TGTGCCAGCAGTCGGTCCTACGAGCAGTACTTC.

The chain combines TRBV5-4 with TRBJ2-1; 10 bases are a match to TRBD1. Germline loops: CDR1 SGHNT, CDR2 YYREEE (reference sequence). V gave up 3 bases and J gave up 10 bases; unmatched junction bases: 13. The length of the CDR3 is 16 residues. The CDR3 loop is CASSSGQGLQLWEQFF. Written as DNA, the CDR3 is TGTGCCAGCAGCTCGGGACAGGGGCTTCAATTATGGGAGCAGTTCTTC. The entire variable domain, with the rest obtained from reference TRBV5-4 and TRBJ2-1, is as follows: ETGVTQSPTHLIKTRGQQVTLRCSSQSGHNTVSWYQQALGQGPQFIFQYYREEENGRGNFPPRFSGLQFPNYSSELNVNALELDDSALYLCASSSGQGLQLWEQFFGPGTRLTVL.

This clonotype was found a few times. The V and J genes are TRBV3-1 and TRBJ2-3; 10 bases line up with TRBD2. The J segment lost 1 base and the V segment lost 2 bases, leaving 6 bases of the junction unmatched. Germline lookup yields CDR1 LGHDT and CDR2 YNNKEL (reference sequence). The CDR3 extends over 17 amino acids. CDR3 in DNA: TGTGCCAGCAGCCAAATGTACCTAGCGGGGGGCACAGATACGCAGTATTTT. Protein: CASSQMYLAGGTDTQYF.

This clonotype came up many times. V usage is TRBV7-9 and J usage is TRBJ2-6; D remains ambiguous. The length of the CDR3 is 12 residues. The germline CDR1 and CDR2 sequences are SEHNR and FQNEAQ (reference sequence). V lost 5 bases, J lost 9 bases, and 8 bases lay in between. CDR3 in DNA: TGTGCCAGCAGCCTTACCGACAACGTCCTGACTTTC. This codes for CASSLTDNVLTF.

The V gene is TRBV11-3, the J gene TRBJ2-3; the match to TRBD2 covers 14 bases. The ends lost 5 bases at V and 5 bases at J; junction bases unmatched: 6. Germline loops: CDR1 SGHNT, CDR2 YENEEA. CDR3 size: 16 residues. The CDR3 region has the DNA TGTGCCAGCAGCACCGGGACTAGCGGGGGAGGAGATACGCAGTATTTT. This gives the protein CASSTGTSGGGDTQYF.

This clonotype is labeled as medium-sized. The rearrangement links TRBV29-1 to TRBJ2-7; the D gene is possibly TRBD1 (6 bases). The CDR3 runs 15 residues. CDR1 and CDR2 (germline): SQVTM, ANQGSEA. Trimming removed 0 bases at V and 1 base at J, with 13 bases between. The CDR3 is CSVEDPKGQSYEQYF. CDR3 bases: TGCAGCGTTGAAGATCCCAAAGGACAGTCCTACGAGCAGTACTTC.

This clonotype has only a few counts. V and J are TRBV19 and TRBJ2-1; the D call may be TRBD1 or TRBD2 (5 bases each). Germline CDR1 and CDR2: LNHDA and SQIVND (reference sequence). The V end was cut by 3 bases, the J end by 9 bases, with 18 bases between. The CDR3 is made up of 15 amino acids. This CDR3 is CASSIRDARSSEQFF. In nucleotides, the CDR3 is TGTGCCAGTAGTATTCGGGACGCACGTTCGAGTGAGCAGTTCTTC.

By frequency in the sample, this clonotype is medium-sized (0.01 to 0.1%). V is TRBV18 and J is TRBJ2-7, with a possible D match to TRBD2 (5 bases). Germline CDR1 KGHSH, CDR2 LQKENI. The V end lost 2 bases, the J end lost 7 bases, and 12 bases lay between the germline ends. This CDR3 has 13 residues. The CDR3 nucleotides read TGTGCCAGCTCACCAAAAAGGACTGGGGAGCAGTACTTC. Its protein product is CASSPKRTGEQYF.

The chain employs TRBV19 and TRBJ2-7; the match to TRBD1 covers 9 bases. The CDR3 contains 15 residues. V gave up 1 base and J gave up 5 bases; unmatched junction bases: 6. The germline gives CDR1 LNHDA, CDR2 SQIVND (reference sequence). The CDR3 here is CASSIAGTGWHEQYF. CDR3 sequence (DNA): TGTGCCAGTAGTATAGCCGGGACAGGGTGGCACGAGCAGTACTTC.

Sample share makes this clonotype medium-sized. The chain joins TRBV10-3 to TRBJ1-6; 7 nucleotides match TRBD1. The CDR3 is 15 amino acids. CDR1 and CDR2 (germline): ENHRY, SYGVKD. V was pared by 3 bases and J by 3 bases, with 2 bases of the junction left unmatched. CDR3 sequence reads: CAISEGGFYNSPLHF. The CDR3 region has the DNA TGTGCCATCAGTGAAGGGGGCTTCTATAATTCACCCCTCCACTTT.

By sample share, this clonotype is medium-sized. The chain has TRBV18 and TRBJ1-6; 9 bases fit TRBD1. CDR1 and CDR2 from the germline V gene are KGHSH and LQKENI. J gave up 8 bases and V 1 base, and 12 bases lay outside the gene matches. There are 18 residues in the CDR3. The CDR3 sequence is CASSPRTGGLRGDSPLHF. The DNA for the CDR3 is TGTGCCAGCTCACCACGCACAGGGGGCCTACGTGGGGATTCACCCCTCCACTTT.

This clonotype appeared many times. This sequence joins TRBV6-5 and TRBJ2-7, with D possibly being TRBD1 or TRBD2 (6 bases each). Trimming stripped 2 bases from V and 3 bases from J, with 14 bases between. CDR1 MNHEY and CDR2 SVGAGI come from the germline V gene. CDR3 size: 15 residues. Written as DNA, the CDR3 is TGTGCCAGCAGTTACCCACAGGGTAGCGGCTACGAGCAGTACTTC. Amino acids: CASSYPQGSGYEQYF.

This clonotype was recorded many times. This chain joins TRBV30 and TRBJ2-1; a weak D match, TRBD2 (6 bases). V dropped 4 bases and J dropped 0 bases, with 13 bases sitting between them. CDR1 and CDR2 (germline): GTSNPN, SVGIG (reference sequence). The CDR3 extends over 15 amino acids. For the CDR3, the DNA is TGTGCCTGGACCGGTACCGGGAGCTCCTACAATGAGCAGTTCTTC. Translated, it gives CAWTGTGSSYNEQFF.

The CDR3 here is CASSLGDIAKNIQYF. The CDR3 region has the DNA TGTGCCAGCAGCTTAGGTGACATAGCCAAAAACATTCAGTACTTC. The chain couples TRBV5-4 to TRBJ2-4; D is undetermined. Germline V CDR1 and CDR2: SGHNT, YYREEE (reference sequence). V lost 2 bases and J 0 bases, leaving 9 bases between the germline ends. CDR3 length equals 15 residues.

This clonotype is termed medium-sized. The rearrangement uses TRBV28 and TRBJ2-1; 9 bases agree with TRBD1. V trimming: 5 bases; J trimming: 4 bases; junction bases outside the gene matches: 6. Germline loops: CDR1 MDHEN, CDR2 SYDVKM. The CDR3 runs to 15 residues. CDR3 coding DNA: TGTGCCAGCAGTAACGGACAGGGGAGGTACAATGAGCAGTTCTTC. Protein sequence: CASSNGQGRYNEQFF.

This clonotype was observed a handful of times. V is TRBV5-6 and J is TRBJ2-2; D possibly uses TRBD1 or TRBD2 (5 bases each). Germline V gene sequence: CDR1 SGHDT, CDR2 YYEEEE. The V end was cut by 4 bases, the J end by 6 bases, with 19 bases between. This CDR3 has 16 residues. The CDR3 nucleotides read TGTGCCAGCAGCCTCCGGGACCATTCCCTCCCCGGGGAGCTGTTTTTT. Its protein is CASSLRDHSLPGELFF.

There are a few counts of this clonotype. This chain links TRBV20-1 with TRBJ2-3, with unresolved D. CDR1 is DFQATT, CDR2 SNEGSKA, per germline (reference sequence). The CDR3 has 9 amino acids. Trimming took 6 bases from V and 4 from J, leaving 2 bases between them. In nucleotides, the CDR3 is TGCAGTGCCCCAGATACGCAGTATTTT. This gives the protein CSAPDTQYF.

This sequence joins TRBV30 and TRBJ2-3; 9 nucleotides align to TRBD2. This CDR3 has 14 amino acids. V lost 3 bases, J lost 4 bases, and 5 bases stayed unmatched. CDR1 GTSNPN and CDR2 SVGIG come from the germline V gene (reference sequence). CDR3 sequence (DNA): TGTGCCTGGAGGGCTAGCGGGAATGCAGATACGCAGTATTTT. Translated, it gives CAWRASGNADTQYF.

Judged by abundance, this clonotype is medium-sized. The rearrangement uses TRBV18 and TRBJ2-7; TRBD1 matches at 8 bases. Germline values: CDR1 KGHSH, CDR2 LQKENI. With 3 bases clipped from V and 5 bases from J, the junction kept 3 bases outside the gene matches. The CDR3 extends over 13 amino acids. The CDR3 here is CASSPGQEDEQYF. The CDR3 DNA reads as TGTGCCAGCTCACCGGGACAGGAGGACGAGCAGTACTTC.

By proportion, this clonotype is medium-sized. The rearrangement joins TRBV18 to TRBJ2-7; 7 bases map to TRBD2. After removal of 3 bases from V and 2 bases from J, the junction contained 1 base not matched to a gene. Germline V CDR1 and CDR2: KGHSH, LQKENI. CDR3 length equals 13 residues. CDR3 DNA sequence: TGTGCCAGCTCACCGGCGGGGGCCTACGAGCAGTACTTC. It is translated as CASSPAGAYEQYF.

This rearrangement joins TRBV12-3 or TRBV12-4 to TRBJ1-1; D unclear. Trimming took off 5 bases at V and 2 bases at J, with 12 bases between the two ends. The CDR3 runs 14 residues. The CDR3 protein is CASSQTGINTEAFF. The DNA of the CDR3 is TGTGCCAGCAGTCAGACGGGCATTAACACTGAAGCTTTCTTT.

The chain employs TRBV5-4 and TRBJ2-7; D gene ambiguous. CDR3 size: 16 residues. The V and J ends lost 0 bases and 3 bases respectively, with 16 bases between them. The germline V gene encodes CDR1 SGHNT and CDR2 YYREEE (reference sequence). CDR3 protein: CASSLVSLGLGYEQYF. CDR3 nucleotides: TGTGCCAGCAGCTTGGTTTCGTTGGGTTTGGGCTACGAGCAGTACTTC.

A few counts support this clonotype. The V gene is TRBV12-3 or TRBV12-4, the J gene TRBJ1-4; weak D call: TRBD1 (5 bases). The CDR3 sequence is 13 residues long. V was pared by 10 bases and J by 4 bases, with 13 bases between. Here the CDR3 reads CATRGSINEKLFF. CDR3 DNA: TGTGCCACCCGGGGGTCCATTAATGAAAAACTGTTTTTT.

This clonotype qualifies as medium-sized. The chain joins TRBV18 to TRBJ1-4; 7 bases map to TRBD1. The CDR3 extends over 16 amino acids. Germline CDR1 is KGHSH and CDR2 is LQKENI. With 2 bases clipped from V and 8 bases from J, the junction kept 11 bases outside the gene matches. This chain's CDR3 is CASSPSPQGRNEKLFF. CDR3 nucleotides: TGTGCCAGCTCACCATCTCCACAGGGGAGGAACGAAAAACTGTTTTTT.

The rearrangement joins TRBV28 to TRBJ2-6, with unresolved D. The CDR3 runs 15 residues. The V gene lost 4 bases and the J gene lost 1 base, with 8 bases spanning the gap. Looked up from germline, CDR1 is MDHEN and CDR2 is SYDVKM. The CDR3 coding sequence is TGTGCCAGCAGTTCGCCCCATTCTGGGGCCAACGTCCTGACTTTC. Protein sequence: CASSSPHSGANVLTF.

This clonotype is medium-sized. The gene calls are TRBV19 and TRBJ1-6, with 7 nucleotides matching TRBD1. In germline, CDR1 is LNHDA, CDR2 SQIVND (reference sequence). The CDR3 runs to 14 residues. V lost 8 bases to trimming and J lost 5 bases; unmatched junction nucleotides: 6. This CDR3 reads CASLDRAHNSPLHF. The CDR3 DNA is TGTGCCAGTCTCGACAGGGCGCATAATTCACCCCTCCACTTT.

This chain uses TRBV19 with TRBJ2-7, with 9 bases that match TRBD1. The CDR3 extends over 16 amino acids. Germline CDR1 LNHDA, CDR2 SQIVND (reference sequence). V lost 3 bases and J lost 6; bases outside the gene matches: 12. This CDR3 reads CASSIRRDREESEQYF. CDR3 DNA sequence: TGTGCCAGTAGTATCCGCCGGGACAGGGAAGAGTCCGAGCAGTACTTC.

By proportion, this clonotype is medium-sized. The V gene is TRBV6-2 or TRBV6-3, the J gene TRBJ2-7, with no clear D. V was pared by 7 bases and J by 4 bases, with 8 bases between. Germline V gene lookup returns CDR1 MNHEY and CDR2 SVGEGT. The CDR3 sequence is 11 residues long. The CDR3 region has the DNA TGTGCCAGCAAAGACCCGTACGAGCAGTACTTC. Protein: CASKDPYEQYF.